These 4 T cell receptor beta chains were sequenced from one sample in a study of neurological immune-mediated disorders. Using its own MiXCR run on the 5' RACE reads, TCRdb lists one record per CDR3 protein. The table records about 9,200 distinct CDR3 sequences, around 20% of them present only once. Sequencing used CD8+ T cells from blood. All receptors come from a woman aged 55-69 years with HTLV-1-associated myelopathy (HAM/TSP).

In this sample, this clonotype turned up many times. The chain couples TRBV5-4 to TRBJ2-7; TRBD1 agrees at 8 bases. CDR1 is SGHNT and CDR2 is YYREEE in the germline V gene (reference sequence). Trimming removed 2 bases from V and 2 bases from J; junction bases left unmatched: 3. There are 14 residues in the CDR3. CDR3 region: CASSFSQGAYEQYF. Here the CDR3 DNA reads TGTGCCAGCAGCTTTTCACAGGGGGCCTACGAGCAGTACTTC.

This clonotype counts as medium-sized. V is TRBV20-1 and J is TRBJ2-3; TRBD2 matches at 8 bases. Unmatched junction bases numbered 6, after V lost 3 bases and J lost 4 bases. Germline V CDR1 and CDR2: DFQATT, SNEGSKA (reference sequence). The CDR3 has 14 residues. Written as DNA, the CDR3 is TGCAGTGCTAGTACGGGGGGGAGTGCAGATACGCAGTATTTT. It is translated as CSASTGGSADTQYF.

This clonotype occurred many times. This chain links TRBV20-1 with TRBJ2-7; either TRBD1 or TRBD2 may supply D (5 bases each). Germline V gene data show CDR1 as DFQATT and CDR2 as SNEGSKA (reference sequence). The CDR3 has 13 amino acids. DNA for the CDR3: TGCAGCGTGAGGGGTTCCTCAGGGTACGAGCAGTACTTC. Residues: CSVRGSSGYEQYF.

The table lists this clonotype with many counts. V gene TRBV18 combines with J gene TRBJ2-7; D not certain. V was shortened by 0 bases and J by 6 bases, with 18 bases between the two germline ends. The length of the CDR3 is 16 residues. Germline CDR1 is KGHSH and CDR2 is LQKENI. DNA for the CDR3: TGTGCCAGCTCACCACCGAGGCAGCCTTTTGGTTTCGAGCAGTACTTC. This translates into CASSPPRQPFGFEQYF.